A single sample is the source of the 6 T cell receptor beta chains below, sequenced in a study of patients and donors after allogeneic stem cell transplantation (dated by TCRdb to between 2020 and 2021). Library prep was done by RT-PCR. The run used a NextSeq 550. TCRdb trimmed public reads at Q25 via fastp, called clones via MiXCR and kept in-frame beta chains. Each CDR3 protein appears once, grouped with its most common genes and DNA. This sample is represented by 150,000 to 250,000 distinct CDR3 sequences; more than 35% of them were singletons. The ten largest account for about 35% of the sample. The sequencing input was blood, either unsorted or a sorted T cell fraction (not recorded which). The receptors here all came from a human donor who was either an allogeneic HSCT recipient or a stem cell or donor lymphocyte infusion donor (not recorded which). It is not recorded whose cells these are; they may come from a transplant donor.

The V gene is TRBV20-1, the J gene TRBJ1-1, with 11 positions matching TRBD1. J lost 7 bases, V lost 2 bases, and 6 bases had no gene match. CDR1 and CDR2 from the germline V gene are DFQATT and SNEGSKA (reference sequence). CDR3 length: 14 residues. The DNA for the CDR3 is TGCAGTGCTAGAAGGACAGGGGGCGGTTTTGAAGCTTTCTTT. Amino acids: CSARRTGGGFEAFF.

The sample holds a few counts of this clonotype. The chain recombines TRBV20-1 with TRBJ1-5; D uncertain. V shed 0 bases and J shed 0 bases, with 6 bases lying between them. The germline V gene encodes CDR1 DFQATT and CDR2 SNEGSKA (reference sequence). The CDR3 is made up of 14 amino acids. CDR3 nucleotide sequence: TGCAGTGCTAGAGAACTGAGTAGCAATCAGCCCCAGCATTTT. Amino acid sequence: CSARELSSNQPQHF.

The chain uses TRBV7-8 and TRBJ2-1, with D perhaps matching TRBD2 (5 bases). This CDR3 region has 13 residues. Between the trimmed V and J ends, which lost 8 bases and 5 bases, there was a span of 13 bases. Germline V gene data show CDR1 as SGHVS and CDR2 as FQNEAQ. The CDR3 is CASSPPGDNEQFF. The CDR3 bases are TGTGCCAGCTCCCCTCCCGGGGACAATGAGCAGTTCTTC.

This clonotype turned up a few times. The rearrangement links TRBV27 to TRBJ1-2; D might be TRBD1 (5 bases). This CDR3 is 13 amino acids long. The ends were cut back, 0 bases at V and 8 bases at J, with 10 bases in the middle. Germline values: CDR1 MNHEY, CDR2 SMNVEV (reference sequence). The CDR3 is CASSLSGRAGYTF. The CDR3 DNA reads as TGTGCCAGCAGTTTATCGGGCAGGGCCGGCTACACCTTC.

The rearrangement uses TRBV5-1 and TRBJ2-2; 8 bases are shared with TRBD2. With V trimmed by 0 bases and J by 7 bases, 2 bases remained unmatched. The CDR3 totals 14 residues. Germline V gene sequence: CDR1 SGHRS, CDR2 YFSETQ. The CDR3 nucleotides read TGCGCCAGCAGCTTGGTGACTAGCGTCGGGGAGCTGTTTTTT. It yields the protein CASSLVTSVGELFF. The full variable domain, with the rest looked up from reference TRBV5-1 and TRBJ2-2, is KAGVTQTPRYLIKTRGQQVTLSCSPISGHRSVSWYQQTPGQGLQFLFEYFSETQRNKGNFPGRFSGRQFSNSRSEMNVSTLELGDSALYLCASSLVTSVGELFFGEGSRLTVL.

V and J are TRBV7-9 and TRBJ2-7; no definite D call. CDR3 length: 15 residues. V lost 5 bases to trimming and J lost 0 bases, with 14 bases between them. The germline V gene encodes CDR1 SEHNR and CDR2 FQNEAQ (reference sequence). CDR3 sequence (DNA): TGTGCCAGCAGCCCCCCGAACGGAGCCTCCTACGAGCAGTACTTC. It translates to CASSPPNGASYEQYF.